The next 23 T cell receptor beta chains were all read from a single sample in a study of blood T cell repertoires in COVID-19. Some clones are missing from TCRdb's copy, which holds only in-frame ones; the method was immunoSEQ multiplex PCR. The sample has roughly 150,000 clones; roughly 80% are singletons. Sequencing was done on a sample of peripheral blood. These receptors were obtained from an older man with acute or convalescent COVID-19.

V is TRBV11-2 and J is TRBJ1-3; 8 nucleotides line up with TRBD1. The V segment lost 3 bases and the J segment 1 base; nucleotides outside the gene matches: 5. Germline CDR1 and CDR2: SGHAT and FQNNGV. The CDR3 extends over 16 amino acids. In DNA form, the CDR3 reads TGTGCCAGCAGCTTGGCAGGGGGCATATCTGGAAACACCATATATTTT. It encodes CASSLAGGISGNTIYF.

The chain combines TRBV29-1 with TRBJ1-2, with D uncertain. Trimming took 3 bases from V and 7 from J, leaving 15 bases between them. The CDR3 is 13 residues long. The germline CDR1 and CDR2 sequences are SQVTM and ANQGSEA. The CDR3 nucleotides read TGCAGCGTTGACGAGCCTACCTCGTTTGGCTACACCTTC. This sequence encodes CSVDEPTSFGYTF.

V is TRBV5-4 and J is TRBJ2-7; 12 bases are shared with TRBD2. Germline values: CDR1 SGHNT, CDR2 YYREEE (reference sequence). J lost 3 bases, V lost 4 bases, and 14 bases had no gene match. CDR3 length: 18 amino acids. CDR3 coding DNA: TGTGCCAGCAGCCCCGGACTAGCGGGGCTGACAAATAACTACGAGCAGTACTTC. This codes for CASSPGLAGLTNNYEQYF.

J is TRBJ1-5 and V is TRBV28, with D maybe TRBD1 (6 bases). With 6 bases removed from V and 2 bases from J, the gap between germline ends came to 14 bases. The CDR3 has 15 residues. Looked up from germline, CDR1 is MDHEN and CDR2 is SYDVKM. The chain's CDR3 is CASSTDRWGNQPQHF. The DNA for the CDR3 is TGTGCCAGCAGCACCGACAGGTGGGGCAATCAGCCCCAGCATTTT. Filled out from reference TRBV28 and TRBJ1-5, the complete variable domain reads DVKVTQSSRYLVKRTGEKVFLECVQDMDHENMFWYRQDPGLGLRLIYFSYDVKMKEKGDIPEGYSVSREKKERFSLILESASTNQTSMYLCASSTDRWGNQPQHFGDGTRLSIL.

The chain employs TRBV2 and TRBJ1-5, with TRBD1 as a possible D gene (5 bases). This CDR3 region has 15 residues. Germline CDR1 is SNHLY and CDR2 is FYNNEI. V was shortened by 6 bases and J by 0 bases, with 12 bases between the two germline ends. The CDR3 sequence: CASSAGPYSNQPQHF. As DNA, the CDR3 is TGTGCCAGCAGCGCGGGGCCGTATAGCAATCAGCCCCAGCATTTT. The full variable domain, with the rest looked up from reference TRBV2 and TRBJ1-5, is EPEVTQTPSHQVTQMGQEVILRCVPISNHLYFYWYRQILGQKVEFLVSFYNNEISEKSEIFDDQFSVERPDGSNFTLKIRSTKLEDSAMYFCASSAGPYSNQPQHFGDGTRLSIL.

This chain uses TRBV11-2 with TRBJ1-2; D may be TRBD1 (5 bases). This CDR3 contains 17 residues. Germline V gives CDR1 SGHAT, CDR2 FQNNGV. Between the trimmed V and J ends, which lost 0 bases and 7 bases, there was a span of 21 bases. Here the CDR3 DNA reads TGTGCCAGCAGCTTAGATCTAAGGGGCCAGCCGGGGGGTGGCTACACCTTC. It translates to CASSLDLRGQPGGGYTF. The variable domain in full, with the rest retrieved from reference TRBV11-2 and TRBJ1-2, is EAGVAQSPRYKIIEKRQSVAFWCNPISGHATLYWYQQILGQGPKLLIQFQNNGVVDDSQLPKDRFSAERLKGVDSTLKIQPAKLEDSAVYLCASSLDLRGQPGGGYTFGSGTRLTVV.

V gene TRBV9 combines with J gene TRBJ1-5; maybe TRBD1 (5 bases). Germline V gene lookup returns CDR1 SGDLS and CDR2 YYNGEE. V lost 4 bases, J lost 2 bases, and 13 bases lay in between. The length of the CDR3 is 15 residues. DNA for the CDR3: TGTGCCAGCAGCCCCGCGGACAACCGCAATCAGCCCCAGCATTTT. It specifies CASSPADNRNQPQHF.

The chain combines TRBV7-3 with TRBJ2-1; 12 nucleotides agree with TRBD2. The CDR3 runs 16 residues. Per the germline V gene, CDR1 is SGHTA and CDR2 is FQGTGA. J lost 6 bases, V lost 2 bases, and 5 bases had no gene match. CDR3 in amino acids: CASSLLAGGVGNEQFF. Written as DNA, the CDR3 is TGTGCCAGCAGCTTACTAGCGGGAGGGGTTGGCAATGAGCAGTTCTTC. The full variable domain, with the rest looked up from reference TRBV7-3 and TRBJ2-1, is GAGVSQTPSNKVTEKGKYVELRCDPISGHTALYWYRQSLGQGPEFLIYFQGTGAADDSGLPNDRFFAVRPEGSVSTLKIQRTERGDSAVYLCASSLLAGGVGNEQFFGPGTRLTVL.

The chain joins TRBV25-1 to TRBJ1-2; D not resolved. The CDR3 is made up of 13 amino acids. V was clipped by 2 bases and J by 4 bases, with 8 bases between them. Looked up from germline, CDR1 is MGHDK and CDR2 is SYGVNS. The CDR3: CASSEQQFYGYTF. In DNA, the CDR3 is TGTGCCAGCAGTGAACAACAATTCTATGGCTACACCTTC.

The rearrangement uses TRBV7-6 and TRBJ2-1; no reliable D call. Germline assignment: CDR1 SGHVS and CDR2 FNYEAQ. The CDR3 sequence is 14 residues long. The V end was cut by 2 bases, the J end by 4 bases, with 9 bases between. The CDR3 here is CASSLNAAYNEQFF. Written as DNA, the CDR3 is TGTGCCAGCAGCTTAAACGCTGCGTACAATGAGCAGTTCTTC.

The genes are TRBV30 and TRBJ2-7; 7 nucleotides line up with TRBD1. Germline CDR1 and CDR2: GTSNPN and SVGIG (reference sequence). The V segment lost 6 bases and the J segment 2 bases; nucleotides outside the gene matches: 10. There are 14 residues in the CDR3. The DNA for the CDR3 is TGTGCCTGCACGCCTACGGGACAGCCCTACGAGCAGTACTTC. The encoded protein is CACTPTGQPYEQYF.

CDR3 DNA sequence: TGTGCCAGCAGCGTAGTAGGGACTAGCGGAGTCAATGAGCAGTTCTTC. Its translation is CASSVVGTSGVNEQFF. The V gene is TRBV9, the J gene TRBJ2-1, with 11 bases identical to TRBD2. Germline CDR1 is SGDLS and CDR2 is YYNGEE. The CDR3 length is 16 residues. V lost 0 bases, J lost 6 bases, and 5 bases stayed unmatched.

The chain uses TRBV5-1 and TRBJ1-4; no reliable D call. The CDR3 extends over 15 amino acids. Trimming removed 1 base at V and 0 bases at J, with 7 bases between. Germline V gene sequence: CDR1 SGHRS, CDR2 YFSETQ. CDR3 coding DNA: TGCGCCAGCAGCTTGCTCGGGGCAACTAATGAAAAACTGTTTTTT. This translates into CASSLLGATNEKLFF.

The chain uses TRBV28 and TRBJ2-5; D is undetermined. The V gene lost 3 bases and the J gene lost 0 bases, with 8 bases spanning the gap. The CDR3 totals 14 residues. Germline CDR1 reads MDHEN; CDR2 reads SYDVKM. DNA for the CDR3: TGTGCCAGCAGTTTCAGTACAAACCAAGAGACCCAGTACTTC. Protein sequence: CASSFSTNQETQYF.

V gene TRBV20-1 combines with J gene TRBJ2-5, with D maybe TRBD1 (6 bases). The CDR3 is 11 residues long. Germline V gene lookup returns CDR1 DFQATT and CDR2 SNEGSKA (reference sequence). Trimming cost V 5 bases and J 3 bases, with 7 bases left between them. DNA of the CDR3: TGCAGTGCTTGGGACAAAGAGACCCAGTACTTC. Translating gives CSAWDKETQYF.

The genes are TRBV12-3 or TRBV12-4 and TRBJ2-7, with D possibly being TRBD2 (7 bases). The germline V and J ends were trimmed by 6 bases and 6 bases, with 12 bases remaining between them. This CDR3 has 12 amino acids. The CDR3 region is CASRERGGEQYF. DNA of the CDR3: TGTGCCAGCAGAGAGAGGGGGGGCGAGCAGTACTTC.

This chain uses TRBV24-1 with TRBJ1-5; D gene ambiguous. Germline CDR1 reads KGHDR; CDR2 reads SFDVKD. This CDR3 comprises 12 residues. Trimming cost V 3 bases and J 11 bases, with 10 bases left between them. The CDR3 DNA reads TGTGCCACCAGTGATCCTAATTTGGCCCAGCATTTT. Protein product: CATSDPNLAQHF.

Worth noting for this clone: At one boundary the junction diverges from the germline segment, which might be a read error. The CDR3: CASSPLPGGSAKNIQYF. The CDR3 DNA reads TGTGCCAGCTCTCCACTACCAGGGGGCTCAGCCAAAAACATTCAGTACTTC. The rearrangement joins TRBV18 to TRBJ2-4, with 8 bases fitting TRBD1. Germline values: CDR1 KGHSH, CDR2 LQKENI. The CDR3 extends over 17 amino acids.

The rearrangement joins TRBV7-9 to TRBJ1-1; D not certain. The CDR3 is made up of 16 amino acids. The ends were cut back, 5 bases at V and 1 base at J, with 17 bases in the middle. The germline V gene encodes CDR1 SEHNR and CDR2 FQNEAQ (reference sequence). CDR3 residues: CASSLEEGPPNTEAFF. The DNA for the CDR3 is TGTGCCAGCAGCCTAGAAGAGGGCCCCCCGAACACTGAAGCTTTCTTT.

The chain is built from TRBV7-9 and TRBJ1-2, with 8 bases identical to TRBD1. The V segment lost 2 bases and the J segment 8 bases; nucleotides outside the gene matches: 10. Germline assignment: CDR1 SEHNR and CDR2 FQNEAQ (reference sequence). The CDR3 sequence is 15 residues long. CDR3 sequence reads: CASSLPIGQGRGYTF. The CDR3 nucleotides are TGTGCCAGCAGCTTACCTATTGGACAGGGTCGGGGCTACACCTTC. Full variable domain (missing parts from reference TRBV7-9 and TRBJ1-2): DTGVSQNPRHKITKRGQNVTFRCDPISEHNRLYWYRQTLGQGPEFLTYFQNEAQLEKSRLLSDRFSAERPKGSFSTLEIQRTEQGDSAMYLCASSLPIGQGRGYTFGSGTRLTVV.

J is TRBJ2-2 and V is TRBV6-6, with a possible D match to TRBD1 (7 bases). CDR1 and CDR2 from the germline V gene are MNHNY and SVGAGI (reference sequence). Trimming took off 6 bases at V and 8 bases at J, with 19 bases between the two ends. The CDR3 has 15 amino acids. This CDR3 is CASSPRQGGLGELFF. The CDR3 DNA reads as TGTGCCAGCAGCCCTAGACAGGGAGGACTGGGGGAGCTGTTTTTT.

Written as DNA, the CDR3 is TGTGCCAGCAGTGGACAGCGGGGCACTGAAGCTTTCTTT. Amino acids: CASSGQRGTEAFF. The rearrangement links TRBV2 to TRBJ1-1, with D maybe TRBD1 (5 bases). Trimming took off 4 bases at V and 4 bases at J, with 10 bases between the two ends. The CDR3 is 13 amino acids. Per the germline V gene, CDR1 is SNHLY and CDR2 is FYNNEI. Together with reference TRBV2 and TRBJ1-1, the CDR3 gives the full variable domain: EPEVTQTPSHQVTQMGQEVILRCVPISNHLYFYWYRQILGQKVEFLVSFYNNEISEKSEIFDDQFSVERPDGSNFTLKIRSTKLEDSAMYFCASSGQRGTEAFFGQGTRLTVV.

Notes on this clone: At one end the junction does not follow the germline gene, possibly because of a read error. The rearrangement uses TRBV7-7 and TRBJ2-1; D is perhaps TRBD2 (5 bases). Germline V CDR1 and CDR2: SSHAT, FNYEAQ (reference sequence). The CDR3 has 15 amino acids. The CDR3 DNA reads as TGTGCTAGCAGCTTAGCGAGGGTTTTCGACAATGAGCAGTTCTTC. It codes for CASSLARVFDNEQFF. Variable domain in full (rest from reference TRBV7-7 and TRBJ2-1): GAGVSQSPRYKVTKRGQDVTLRCDPISSHATLYWYQQALGQGPEFLTYFNYEAQPDKSGLPSDRFSAERPEGSISTLTIQRTEQRDSAMYRCASSLARVFDNEQFFGPGTRLTVL.